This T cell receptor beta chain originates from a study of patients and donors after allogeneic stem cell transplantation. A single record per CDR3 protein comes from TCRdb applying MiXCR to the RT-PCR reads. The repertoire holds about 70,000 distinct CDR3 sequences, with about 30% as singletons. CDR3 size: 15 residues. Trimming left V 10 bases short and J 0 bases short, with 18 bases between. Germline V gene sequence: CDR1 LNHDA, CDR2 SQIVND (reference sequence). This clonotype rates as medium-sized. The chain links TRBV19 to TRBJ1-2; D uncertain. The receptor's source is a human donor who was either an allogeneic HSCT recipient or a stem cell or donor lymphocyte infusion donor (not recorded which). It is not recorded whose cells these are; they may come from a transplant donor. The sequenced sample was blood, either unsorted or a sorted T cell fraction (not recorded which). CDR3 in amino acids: CATHPLSDPNYGYTF. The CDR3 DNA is TGTGCCACCCATCCGCTGTCAGACCCTAACTATGGCTACACCTTC.